Listed below are T cell receptor beta chains from one sample, sequenced in a study of blood T cell repertoires in COVID-19. Clones were read by immunoSEQ multiplex PCR, and TCRdb kept only the in-frame ones, dropping some. The sample holds more than 300,000 clones, over 90% seen once. Sequencing was performed on PBMCs or T cells enriched from blood (not recorded which). These TCRs come from a woman in her 30s who had been exposed to COVID-19. CDR3s include the opening cysteine and the closing phenylalanine or tryptophan.

V gene: TRBV27
CDR3 protein: CASSLIREGEAFF

V gene: TRBV6-5
CDR3 protein: CACKGASTEAFF

V gene: TRBV12-3/TRBV12-4
CDR3 protein: CASSLKQGDEQFF

V gene: TRBV19
CDR3 protein: CASSPSRATQYF

V gene: TRBV20-1
CDR3 protein: CSASRPQWGGTYNEQFF

V gene: TRBV7-9
CDR3 protein: CASSLGQEPQHF

V gene: TRBV10-3
CDR3 protein: CAISGQPYEQYF

V gene: TRBV29-1
CDR3 protein: CSVEDGPGDSYGYTF

V gene: TRBV20-1
CDR3 protein: CSASLTGGPRYGYTF

V gene: TRBV5-6
CDR3 protein: CASSNGQGRGNQPQHF

V gene: TRBV19
CDR3 protein: CASRTGLVTNEKLFF